This TCR beta chain derives from a study of regulatory T cells in long-lasting Graves disease. Relying on iRepertoire HTBI primers and Arm-PCR of CDR3 regions, the team built TCR beta libraries. TCRdb recomputed calls from the multiplex PCR reads with MiXCR, one row per CDR3 protein. The sample lists about 540,000 distinct CDR3 sequences, less than 15% seen once, with under 10% in the top ten. As for time point: newly diagnosed GD, antithyroid drugs for less than 3 months. Generation of the TCR library employed RNA extracted from PBMCs. Trimming left V 7 bases short and J 1 base short, with 10 bases between. The CDR3 extends over 13 amino acids. The table lists this clonotype with many counts. The same data also contributed to another study, on T cells in Graves' hyperthyroidism and ophthalmopathy. From that second work: The study based diagnoses on clinical symptoms, serum thyroxine and TRAb, thyroid ultrasound and orbital computed tomography. In the blood, most expanded thyroid clonotypes above 0.001 appeared as well.

The chain has TRBV12-3 or TRBV12-4 and TRBJ1-1; D not certain. The receptor's source is a young man with Graves disease. The starting material was peripheral blood mononuclear cells (PBMCs), obtained at new diagnosis, from a patient treated with antithyroid drugs. The CDR3 loop reads CASTAEWNTEAFF. The CDR3 bases are TGTGCCAGCACCGCAGAATGGAACACTGAAGCTTTCTTT.